Listed here are 18 T cell receptor beta chains from one sample, sequenced in a study of shared clonotypes between healthy human individuals. The naive CD8 subset, CD45RO-negative cells positively selected for CCR7, excluded terminally differentiated effector memory CD45RA+ cells. Only in-frame clones appear in the TCRdb table, and some are missing; sequencing was by immunoSEQ multiplex PCR. This sample yields some 2.1 million clones, of which less than 95% are seen a single time; roughly 1% belongs to the top ten. The sequencing sample was made of naive CD8+ T cells sorted from blood. The receptors stem from a man between 18 and 29 years old in good health.

The chain uses TRBV6-5 and TRBJ2-1, with TRBD2 identical over 11 bases. Trimming at V came to 2 bases and at J to 10 bases, leaving 7 bases not matched to a gene. The CDR3 is made up of 15 amino acids. CDR1 MNHEY and CDR2 SVGAGI come from the germline V gene. CDR3 protein: CASSYGTSGVTEQFF. As DNA, the CDR3 is TGTGCCAGCAGTTACGGGACTAGCGGTGTAACGGAGCAGTTCTTC.

Details on this clone: Other DNA sequences in the sample encode the same CDR3. This chain uses TRBV20-1 with TRBJ2-1, with D uncertain. V lost 5 bases, J lost 4 bases, and 3 bases lay in between. The germline CDR1 and CDR2 sequences are DFQATT and SNEGSKA (reference sequence). The CDR3 is made up of 10 amino acids. The CDR3 region is CSARYNEQFF. The CDR3 DNA reads as TGCAGTGCTCGGTACAATGAGCAGTTCTTC.

This clone is a singleton in its sample. This chain joins TRBV28 and TRBJ1-2; D is unresolved. Germline V gene sequence: CDR1 MDHEN, CDR2 SYDVKM. V was trimmed by 3 bases and J by 4 bases, leaving 18 bases between them. The CDR3 has 16 amino acids. CDR3 protein: CASSLSWPGDLYGYTF. The CDR3 bases are TGTGCCAGCAGTTTGTCATGGCCTGGGGATCTCTATGGCTACACCTTC.

This rearrangement joins TRBV6-5 to TRBJ1-3, with 7 positions matching TRBD1. This CDR3 is 14 amino acids long. The germline gives CDR1 MNHEY, CDR2 SVGAGI. V trimming: 6 bases; J trimming: 0 bases; junction bases outside the gene matches: 2. CDR3 DNA sequence: TGTGCCAGCAGCACAGGGGCCTCTGGAAACACCATATATTTT. As protein: CASSTGASGNTIYF.

The genes are TRBV30 and TRBJ2-2, with a possible D match to TRBD2 (6 bases). The germline gives CDR1 GTSNPN, CDR2 SVGIG (reference sequence). The CDR3 extends over 14 amino acids. The CDR3 coding sequence is TGTGTTACCAGCCCCGGGAGCGGCACCGGGGAGCTGTTTTTT. The encoded protein is CVTSPGSGTGELFF.

This chain links TRBV29-1 with TRBJ2-5; no clear D. Looked up from germline, CDR1 is SQVTM and CDR2 is ANQGSEA. Trimming shortened V by 2 bases and J by 5 bases, and 9 bases separated the two germline ends. The CDR3 loop spans 12 amino acids. Written as DNA, the CDR3 is TGCAGCGTTGAACTAACCTGGGAGACCCAGTACTTC. Its protein product is CSVELTWETQYF.

The chain recombines TRBV15 with TRBJ2-7; possibly TRBD1 or TRBD2 for D (5 bases each). CDR3 length: 13 amino acids. Germline assignment: CDR1 LNHNV and CDR2 YYDKDF (reference sequence). V lost 4 bases and J lost 0, with 7 bases in between. CDR3 bases: TGTGCCACCAGCATGGGGGTCTCCTACGAGCAGTACTTC. Translating it yields CATSMGVSYEQYF.

This clone was observed once. The chain combines TRBV5-1 with TRBJ2-2; 11 bases align to TRBD1. The germline V gene encodes CDR1 SGHRS and CDR2 YFSETQ. V shed 4 bases, J shed 1 base, and the junction held 12 bases outside the gene matches. The CDR3 extends over 19 amino acids. The CDR3: CASSTAGTGGNENTGELFF. The CDR3 region has the DNA TGCGCCAGCAGCACCGCCGGGACAGGGGGGAATGAGAACACCGGGGAGCTGTTTTTT.

CDR3 protein: CASSFPGQGLYNEQFF. DNA of the CDR3: TGTGCCAGCAGCTTCCCGGGACAGGGGTTGTACAATGAGCAGTTCTTC. This chain connects TRBV11-2 to TRBJ2-1; 10 bases are shared with TRBD1. The V segment lost 3 bases and the J segment 4 bases; nucleotides outside the gene matches: 6. The CDR3 covers 16 residues. Germline V CDR1 and CDR2: SGHAT, FQNNGV.

V usage is TRBV28 and J usage is TRBJ2-7; D possibly corresponds to TRBD2 (6 bases). The CDR3 runs 15 residues. Trimming took 5 bases from V and 4 from J, leaving 18 bases between them. Germline-derived CDR1 and CDR2 are MDHEN and SYDVKM. The CDR3 DNA is TGTGCCAGCAGTCTCTCGTCCGACGGGAGATACGAGCAGTACTTC. Amino acids: CASSLSSDGRYEQYF.

The chain uses TRBV5-6 and TRBJ2-4; TRBD1 agrees at 11 bases. The CDR3 runs 14 residues. J was trimmed by 12 bases and V by 3 bases; bases with no gene match: 8. Looked up from germline, CDR1 is SGHDT and CDR2 is YYEEEE. The chain's CDR3 is CASSYGQGALGQYF. The CDR3 nucleotides read TGTGCCAGCAGCTATGGACAGGGGGCGCTTGGTCAGTACTTC.

V and J are TRBV27 and TRBJ2-1; 12 bases are a match to TRBD2. Losses at the gene ends were 5 bases for V and 3 bases for J; bases not matched to a gene: 17. The CDR3 is 20 residues long. CDR1 is MNHEY and CDR2 is SMNVEV in the germline V gene (reference sequence). The CDR3 is CASSTLRKALAGGGYNEQFF. Written as DNA, the CDR3 is TGTGCCAGCAGTACACTAAGAAAAGCACTAGCGGGAGGCGGCTACAATGAGCAGTTCTTC.

The V and J genes are TRBV27 and TRBJ2-7; TRBD2 matches 10 bases. The CDR3 contains 13 residues. Germline loops: CDR1 MNHEY, CDR2 SMNVEV (reference sequence). V dropped 5 bases and J dropped 6; count of bases not matched to a gene: 4. The CDR3 loop is CASSPGLAFEQYF. The CDR3 bases are TGTGCCAGCAGTCCGGGACTAGCGTTCGAGCAGTACTTC.

The chain links TRBV10-3 to TRBJ2-7; D remains ambiguous. V was pared by 10 bases and J by 3 bases, with 10 bases between. The CDR3 has 11 amino acids. Germline CDR1 and CDR2: ENHRY and SYGVKD. The CDR3 sequence is CATEDGYEQYF. As DNA, the CDR3 is TGTGCCACCGAGGACGGCTACGAGCAGTACTTC.

This chain connects TRBV5-4 to TRBJ2-1; D is undetermined. CDR1 and CDR2 (germline): SGHNT, YYREEE (reference sequence). The CDR3 contains 13 residues. The ends were cut back, 4 bases at V and 5 bases at J, with 10 bases in the middle. The CDR3 protein is CASSNSAHNEQFF. DNA of the CDR3: TGTGCCAGCAGCAATTCGGCTCACAATGAGCAGTTCTTC.

The chain is built from TRBV7-9 and TRBJ2-3; D remains ambiguous. The CDR3 has 14 amino acids. V lost 5 bases and J 3 bases, leaving 12 bases between the germline ends. Per germline, CDR1 SEHNR and CDR2 FQNEAQ (reference sequence). The CDR3 spells CASSRRGATDTQYF. Written as DNA, the CDR3 is TGTGCCAGCAGCCGTCGAGGAGCGACAGATACGCAGTATTTT.

This clone was recorded only once. The rearrangement links TRBV5-5 to TRBJ2-7; no definite D call. The CDR3 runs to 13 residues. The V gene's germline CDR1 is SGHKS and CDR2 YYEKEE (reference sequence). With 3 bases removed from V and 7 bases from J, the gap between germline ends came to 14 bases. CDR3 protein: CASSSGPSGEQYF. In DNA form, the CDR3 reads TGTGCCAGCAGCTCCGGCCCGTCCGGGGAGCAGTACTTC.

The gene calls are TRBV29-1 and TRBJ2-1, with 8 bases identical to TRBD2. Trimming took 1 base from V and 6 from J; bases not matched to a gene: 5. The CDR3 loop spans 14 amino acids. CDR1 is SQVTM and CDR2 is ANQGSEA in the germline V gene. CDR3 nucleotides: TGCAGCGTTGAAGGACCCGGGACTAGCAATGAGCAGTTCTTC. Protein: CSVEGPGTSNEQFF.